Shown below are 26 T cell receptor beta chains from a single sample sequenced in a study of T cells in Graves' hyperthyroidism and ophthalmopathy. Amplification of TCR beta CDR3 regions was performed using RNA transcripts as template. Using the HTBI primer set, a first-round RT-PCR was run on the TCR CDR3. TCRdb redid the calling of the multiplex PCR reads with MiXCR, one entry per CDR3 protein. The sample comprises approximately 270,000 distinct CDR3 sequences, 13% to 15% of which are singletons, and about an eighth rests with the top ten. Sequenced input: blood. Receptor source: a woman aged 40 to 50 with Graves' hyperthyroidism that later progressed to Graves' ophthalmopathy.

This clonotype was counted many times. The rearrangement joins TRBV6-1 to TRBJ1-6; D might be TRBD1 (5 bases). The V and J ends lost 7 bases and 10 bases respectively, with 17 bases between them. The germline V gene encodes CDR1 MNHNS and CDR2 SASEGT. This CDR3 region has 14 residues. This chain's CDR3 is CASTGDRGGSPLHF. The CDR3 DNA reads TGTGCCAGCACAGGAGATAGGGGTGGGTCACCCCTCCACTTT.

This clonotype was picked up many times. The CDR3 reads CASSLYPDYEQYF. CDR3 bases: TGTGCCAGCAGTTTATACCCAGACTACGAGCAGTACTTC. The chain uses TRBV28 and TRBJ2-7; no reliable D call. Germline CDR1 MDHEN, CDR2 SYDVKM. The CDR3 contains 13 residues. The ends were cut back, 1 base at V and 3 bases at J, with 7 bases in the middle.

In this sample, this clonotype turned up many times. The V call is TRBV9, the J call TRBJ2-5; the match to TRBD2 covers 9 bases. This CDR3 region has 13 residues. V was pared by 5 bases and J by 5 bases, with 4 bases of the junction left unmatched. Per germline, CDR1 SGDLS and CDR2 YYNGEE. CDR3 in amino acids: CASSKSGRETQYF. CDR3 DNA: TGTGCCAGCAGTAAAAGCGGGAGGGAGACCCAGTACTTC.

This clonotype was seen a handful of times. The chain employs TRBV4-1 and TRBJ2-7; D could derive from TRBD1 or TRBD2 (5 bases each). The CDR3 consists of 17 residues. Germline assignment: CDR1 MGHRA and CDR2 YSYEKL. V was clipped by 4 bases and J by 0 bases, with 19 bases between them. CDR3 amino acids: CASSLTIRDRRSYEQYF. The CDR3 nucleotides are TGCGCCAGCAGCCTAACAATCCGGGACCGACGCTCCTACGAGCAGTACTTC.

This clonotype showed up many times. The rearrangement links TRBV2 to TRBJ2-3; D remains ambiguous. V shed 6 bases and J shed 3 bases, with 7 bases lying between them. The CDR3 runs to 12 residues. Germline CDR1 is SNHLY and CDR2 is FYNNEI. CDR3 region: CASRKATDTQYF. The CDR3 nucleotides are TGTGCCAGCAGGAAAGCGACAGATACGCAGTATTTT.

This clonotype was recorded at least ten times. The gene calls are TRBV5-1 and TRBJ2-1; 10 bases map to TRBD2. The germline CDR1 and CDR2 sequences are SGHRS and YFSETQ. V trimming: 0 bases; J trimming: 9 bases; junction bases outside the gene matches: 18. The CDR3 loop spans 19 amino acids. The CDR3 DNA reads TGCGCCAGCAGCTTGGTAGGAGGGGCTAGCGGGAGACTCCGTAGTGAGCAGTTCTTC. Protein sequence: CASSLVGGASGRLRSEQFF.

This clonotype was seen only a few times. The J gene is TRBJ2-7, the V gene TRBV9; D not certain. CDR1 SGDLS and CDR2 YYNGEE come from the germline V gene. Trimming took 0 bases from V and 6 from J, leaving 16 bases between them. CDR3 length: 15 residues. The CDR3 nucleotides read TGTGCCAGCAGCGTAGTGTCGGCTACGTTGAGCGAGCAGTACTTC. Protein product: CASSVVSATLSEQYF.

This clonotype was picked up many times. The chain employs TRBV3-1 and TRBJ2-6, with D possibly matching TRBD1 (6 bases). This CDR3 is 16 amino acids long. V shed 4 bases and J shed 0 bases, with 10 bases lying between them. Germline lookup yields CDR1 LGHDT and CDR2 YNNKEL (reference sequence). As DNA, the CDR3 is TGTGCCAGCAGCCCCGACAGGACCTCTGGGGCCAACGTCCTGACTTTC. This codes for CASSPDRTSGANVLTF. Using reference TRBV3-1 and TRBJ2-6 for the parts outside the CDR3, the full variable domain is DTAVSQTPKYLVTQMGNDKSIKCEQNLGHDTMYWYKQDSKKFLKIMFSYNNKELIINETVPNRFSPKSPDKAHLNLHINSLELGDSAVYFCASSPDRTSGANVLTFGAGSRLTVL.

Points on this clonotype: At one boundary the junction diverges from the germline segment, which might be a read error. The gene calls are TRBV5-1 and TRBJ2-1; 10 positions match TRBD2. The CDR3 consists of 16 residues. The germline CDR1 and CDR2 sequences are SGHRS and YFSETQ. The CDR3 here is CASTPWTSGLYNEKFF. CDR3 in DNA: TGCGCCAGCACCCCCTGGACTAGCGGACTATACAATGAGAAGTTCTTC.

This clonotype was recorded many times. This chain uses TRBV28 with TRBJ2-3; the match to TRBD1 covers 7 bases. The germline CDR1 and CDR2 sequences are MDHEN and SYDVKM. The CDR3 contains 16 residues. V was clipped by 5 bases and J by 6 bases; unmatched bases: 14. CDR3 DNA sequence: TGTGCCAGCAGTCACAGACAGGGACGCTGGTCCGATACGCAGTATTTT. Protein: CASSHRQGRWSDTQYF. The full variable domain, its missing parts supplied by reference TRBV28 and TRBJ2-3, is DVKVTQSSRYLVKRTGEKVFLECVQDMDHENMFWYRQDPGLGLRLIYFSYDVKMKEKGDIPEGYSVSREKKERFSLILESASTNQTSMYLCASSHRQGRWSDTQYFGPGTRLTVL.

This clonotype showed up many times. This chain links TRBV10-3 with TRBJ2-1; perhaps TRBD2 as D (5 bases). Germline-derived CDR1 and CDR2 are ENHRY and SYGVKD. Trimming took off 6 bases at V and 5 bases at J, with 14 bases between the two ends. The CDR3 spans 14 residues. CDR3 coding DNA: TGTGCCATCAGCTTCGCCAGCGGCCACAATGAGCAGTTCTTC. This translates into CAISFASGHNEQFF.

At least ten counts were recorded for this clonotype. The rearrangement uses TRBV5-5 and TRBJ1-5, with D uncertain. Per the germline V gene, CDR1 is SGHKS and CDR2 is YYEKEE (reference sequence). This CDR3 has 15 residues. V was clipped by 1 base and J by 2 bases, with 10 bases between them. CDR3 DNA sequence: TGTGCCAGCAGCTTGAAGATCGGGGGCAATCAGCCCCAGCATTTT. Its translation: CASSLKIGGNQPQHF.

This clonotype was detected ten times or more. DNA of the CDR3: TGTGCCAGCAAGCCCAACAGGGCCCATTTGTACGAGCAGTACTTC. Its translation: CASKPNRAHLYEQYF. The chain joins TRBV11-2 to TRBJ2-7, with D perhaps TRBD1 (6 bases). Germline values: CDR1 SGHAT, CDR2 FQNNGV. Trimming pared 7 bases from V and 4 bases from J, leaving 20 bases between. This CDR3 comprises 15 residues.

In its sample, this clonotype was seen many times. The chain carries TRBV28 and TRBJ2-7; either TRBD1 or TRBD2 may supply D (5 bases each). The V and J ends lost 1 base and 0 bases respectively, with 13 bases between them. Per the germline V gene, CDR1 is MDHEN and CDR2 is SYDVKM. This CDR3 has 16 amino acids. CDR3 sequence reads: CASSLYEKGSSYEQYF. For the CDR3, the DNA is TGTGCCAGCAGTTTATACGAAAAGGGGAGCTCCTACGAGCAGTACTTC. The full variable domain, its missing parts supplied by reference TRBV28 and TRBJ2-7, is DVKVTQSSRYLVKRTGEKVFLECVQDMDHENMFWYRQDPGLGLRLIYFSYDVKMKEKGDIPEGYSVSREKKERFSLILESASTNQTSMYLCASSLYEKGSSYEQYFGPGTRLTVT.

As to this clonotype: A clone one base away is much larger, so this may be a read error. The CDR3 loop is CASSLSGTFYNGQFF. DNA for the CDR3: TGTGCCAGCAGCTTGTCGGGGACCTTCTACAATGGGCAGTTCTTC. The V and J genes are TRBV11-2 and TRBJ2-1; D tentatively reads TRBD1 or TRBD2 (5 bases each). Germline values: CDR1 SGHAT, CDR2 FQNNGV. The CDR3 extends over 15 amino acids.

This clonotype was observed a handful of times. The CDR3: CSAAGLAGSYEQYF. CDR3 nucleotides: TGCAGTGCTGCAGGACTAGCGGGATCCTACGAGCAGTACTTC. The chain links TRBV20-1 to TRBJ2-7; 12 bases are a match to TRBD2. The CDR3 has 14 residues. Losses at the gene ends were 5 bases for V and 1 base for J; bases not matched to a gene: 3. CDR1 is DFQATT and CDR2 is SNEGSKA in the germline V gene (reference sequence).

This clonotype was observed at least ten times. The genes are TRBV2 and TRBJ2-7; 8 nucleotides line up with TRBD2. Trimming took 3 bases from V and 3 from J; bases not matched to a gene: 7. The CDR3 is 15 amino acids. The V gene's germline CDR1 is SNHLY and CDR2 FYNNEI. CDR3 region: CASSEYTGGVYEQYF. In DNA, the CDR3 is TGTGCCAGCAGTGAGTACACGGGAGGGGTCTACGAGCAGTACTTC.

Only a few counts were recorded for this clonotype. Relative to the germline gene, one junction end is altered; a read error may explain this. The chain recombines TRBV6-1 with TRBJ2-1; a weak D match, TRBD1 (6 bases). Per germline, CDR1 MNHNS and CDR2 SASEGT. The CDR3 is made up of 13 amino acids. The DNA for the CDR3 is TGTGCCGGCAGTACTCCGACAGGAGATGAGCAGTTCTTC. Amino acid sequence: CAGSTPTGDEQFF.

This clonotype appeared many times. The V call is TRBV12-3 or TRBV12-4, the J call TRBJ1-5; no clear D. This CDR3 comprises 12 residues. V was cut by 5 bases and J by 2 bases, with 4 bases left in between. This CDR3 is CASSRGNQPQHF. The CDR3 DNA reads as TGTGCCAGCAGTCGGGGCAATCAGCCCCAGCATTTT.

This clonotype was counted ten times or more. The chain recombines TRBV6-1 with TRBJ2-5, with TRBD1 as a possible D gene (6 bases). The V end was cut by 6 bases, the J end by 4 bases, with 12 bases between. Germline CDR1 and CDR2: MNHNS and SASEGT. CDR3 length: 13 amino acids. In DNA form, the CDR3 reads TGTGCCAGCAGCCCAACAGGGCTAGAGACCCAGTACTTC. It codes for CASSPTGLETQYF.

Ten or more counts support this clonotype. V and J are TRBV29-1 and TRBJ2-7, with 7 bases identical to TRBD1. The V segment lost 5 bases and the J segment 2 bases; nucleotides outside the gene matches: 9. CDR3 size: 14 residues. Germline CDR1 and CDR2: SQVTM and ANQGSEA. The CDR3 region has the DNA TGCAGCGTTAGGACAGGTTGGGCTACCTACGAGCAGTACTTC. This translates into CSVRTGWATYEQYF.

This clonotype has ten or more counts. The rearrangement uses TRBV3-1 and TRBJ1-2; a possible D gene is TRBD1 (5 bases). The CDR3 consists of 13 residues. V was pared by 1 base and J by 6 bases, with 9 bases between. Germline CDR1 LGHDT, CDR2 YNNKEL (reference sequence). CDR3 in DNA: TGTGCCAGCAGCCAAGGGACAAGACATGGCTACACCTTC. It codes for CASSQGTRHGYTF.

The chain employs TRBV19 and TRBJ2-1, with a weak D call TRBD1 (6 bases). This CDR3 region has 14 residues. Per the germline V gene, CDR1 is LNHDA and CDR2 is SQIVND (reference sequence). Trimming left V 3 bases short and J 2 bases short, with 8 bases between. The CDR3 loop reads CASSMGTTYNEQFF. CDR3 DNA: TGTGCCAGTAGTATGGGGACAACCTACAATGAGCAGTTCTTC.

At least ten counts were recorded for this clonotype. The chain couples TRBV7-9 to TRBJ2-7, with a possible D match to TRBD1 (6 bases). The CDR3 totals 13 residues. Trimming removed 1 base at V and 3 bases at J, with 7 bases between. The germline V gene encodes CDR1 SEHNR and CDR2 FQNEAQ (reference sequence). CDR3 in amino acids: CASSLVDSYEQYF. The CDR3 DNA follows: TGTGCCAGCAGCTTAGTGGACAGCTACGAGCAGTACTTC.

This clonotype has at least ten counts. This chain connects TRBV29-1 to TRBJ2-1; D gene unclear. In germline, CDR1 is SQVTM, CDR2 ANQGSEA. V dropped 5 bases and J dropped 4 bases, with 9 bases sitting between them. This CDR3 has 12 residues. The CDR3 protein is CSVRDHYNEQFF. The DNA for the CDR3 is TGCAGCGTTCGTGACCATTACAATGAGCAGTTCTTC.

V usage is TRBV18 and J usage is TRBJ1-4; 9 nucleotides match TRBD1. Germline CDR1 and CDR2: KGHSH and LQKENI. V trimming: 2 bases; J trimming: 4 bases; junction bases outside the gene matches: 5. The CDR3 has 16 amino acids. CDR3 protein: CASSPLGQGDNEKLFF. The CDR3 nucleotides read TGTGCCAGCTCACCATTGGGACAGGGAGATAATGAAAAACTGTTTTTT.